A selection of T cell receptor beta chains follows, all from one sample in a study of technical replicates of blood from a handful of donors. Data came from immunoSEQ multiplex PCR; TCRdb stores just in-frame clones and leaves some out. The sample lists about 98,000 clones, more than 90% seen once, with approximately 0.23% in the top ten. Material: T cells isolated from PBMCs. The receptor set was obtained from a human donor in good health. Both conserved end residues are part of each CDR3. Fields, in order: V gene, D gene, clone size, J gene, CDR3 length, CDR3 DNA, CDR3 protein. The D gene is left open where the match is weak. Clone size is given for some rows only: seen once, a few or many times, or a class if the clone is expanded.

TRBV28	TRBD1	-	TRBJ1-5	16	TGTGCCAGCAGCTTCAGCAGGGGGCTTGGCAATCAGCCCCAGCATTTT	CASSFSRGLGNQPQHF
TRBV7-6	TRBD1	-	TRBJ1-4	16	TGTGCCAGCAGTTCAAACCCCGGGACAGGGAATGAAAAACTGTTTTTT	CASSSNPGTGNEKLFF
TRBV19	-	-	TRBJ1-2	13	TGTGCCAGTAGTACCCCGGGGGACTATGGCTACACCTTC	CASSTPGDYGYTF
TRBV28	TRBD1	-	TRBJ2-1	17	TGTGCCAGCAGTCCCGTACAGGGGGTCGTATCGCCAAGTGAGCAGTTCTTC	CASSPVQGVVSPSEQFF
TRBV6-5	-	-	TRBJ2-1	13	TGTGCCAGCAGTTACGGCTCCGGAGTGGTACAGTTCTTC	CASSYGSGVVQFF
TRBV11-2	-	-	TRBJ1-4	14	TGTGCCAGCAGCTTAGTTAATCTAGATGAAAAACTGTTTTTT	CASSLVNLDEKLFF
TRBV30	TRBD1	-	TRBJ2-5	17	TGTGCCTGGATCCCTCAATGGGGGACAGGGTTTGTCGAGACCCAGTACTTC	CAWIPQWGTGFVETQYF
TRBV6-6	TRBD1	-	TRBJ1-2	14	TGTGCCAGCAGTCGGGACAGCTATATAGGTGGCTACACCTTC	CASSRDSYIGGYTF
TRBV12-2	-	-	TRBJ2-1	16	TGTGCAAGTCGCTCCCTTACTACCCGGGACAACAATGAGCAGTTCTTC	CASRSLTTRDNNEQFF
TRBV5-1	TRBD1	-	TRBJ2-7	14	TGCGCCAGCAGCTCCGGGACAGGGCCTTACGAGCAGTACTTC	CASSSGTGPYEQYF
TRBV6-5	-	-	TRBJ2-2	13	TGTGCCAGCAGTCAGAGGTGGACCGGGGAGCTGTTTTTT	CASSQRWTGELFF
TRBV6-1	-	once	TRBJ1-2	15	TGTGCCAGCAAACAACTTACCGGGTCCAACTATGGCTACACCTTC	CASKQLTGSNYGYTF
TRBV4-1	-	-	TRBJ1-1	14	TGCGCCAGCAGCCACGGGGGGCGAAGAACTGAAGCTTTCTTT	CASSHGGRRTEAFF
TRBV10-3	TRBD1	-	TRBJ1-2	15	TGTGCCATCAGTGCCGACAGGGTATCTCACTATGGCTACACCTTC	CAISADRVSHYGYTF
TRBV5-1	-	-	TRBJ2-5	15	TGCGCCAGCAGCTTGGCTCGGCGGGGTGGGGAGACCCAGTACTTC	CASSLARRGGETQYF
TRBV6-1	-	-	TRBJ2-1	13	TGTGCCAGCAGTATGAGGGTAGACAATGAGCAGTTCTTC	CASSMRVDNEQFF
TRBV4-1	TRBD1	once	TRBJ2-7	19	TGCGCCAGCAGCCATAGGACAGGGGGAATTCTACCGGGATGGGACGAGCAGTACTTC	CASSHRTGGILPGWDEQYF
TRBV18	-	-	TRBJ1-2	14	TGTGCCAGCTCCGATTCAACAGGGTTTGATGGCTACACCTTC	CASSDSTGFDGYTF
TRBV2	-	-	TRBJ2-1	11	TGTGCCAGCACCGGGAACAATGAGCAGTTCTTC	CASTGNNEQFF
TRBV19	TRBD2	-	TRBJ2-3	15	TGTGCCAGTAGTACCGGACTAGCGAGCACAGATACGCAGTATTTT	CASSTGLASTDTQYF
TRBV4-2	-	-	TRBJ1-5	16	TGTGCCAGCAGCCAAGATATAGGGGTTGGCAATCAGCCCCAGCATTTT	CASSQDIGVGNQPQHF
TRBV9	TRBD2	-	TRBJ2-1	17	TGTGCCAGCAGTGGAGCCGGGACTAGCGGAACCTACAATGAGCAGTTCTTC	CASSGAGTSGTYNEQFF
TRBV4-1	-	-	TRBJ2-7	15	TGCGCCAGCAGCCAAGATTCGGGACGAGCGGGCGAGCAGTACTTC	CASSQDSGRAGEQYF
TRBV21-1	-	-	TRBJ2-7	14	TGTGCCACCCTAAAAGGACAGGGGGCCTACGAGCAGTACTTC	CATLKGQGAYEQYF
TRBV21-1	-	-	TRBJ1-5	15	TGTGCCAGCACCAGGGGCAGGTATAGCAATCAGCCCCAGCATTTT	CASTRGRYSNQPQHF
TRBV7-6	TRBD1	-	TRBJ1-5	21	TGTGCCAGCAGCTTAGCGTTAGGCGACAGGGGCCCGGGAGGTCGGGGTCAGCCCCAGCATTTT	CASSLALGDRGPGGRGQPQHF
TRBV11-2	-	-	TRBJ2-5	16	TGTGCCAGCAGCTTAGATCTCCAAAAGGGGTCGGAGACCCAGTACTTC	CASSLDLQKGSETQYF
TRBV6-1	-	-	TRBJ2-2	15	TGTGCCAGCAGTGAATCCACTCTAGAGTCCGGGGAGCTGTTTTTT	CASSESTLESGELFF
TRBV10-3	-	-	TRBJ2-5	15	TGTGCCATCAGTGAGCTGGGCCGTCAGGGAGAGACCCAGTACTTC	CAISELGRQGETQYF
TRBV4-1	TRBD2	-	TRBJ2-1	20	TGCGCCAGCAGCCACTTCGGGGTGGGCAGCGGGAGGTTCTCCTACAATGAGCAGTTCTTC	CASSHFGVGSGRFSYNEQFF
TRBV5-1	TRBD1	once	TRBJ2-1	15	TGCGCCAGCAGCACTAGGACAGGGGAGAGCGCTGAGCAGTTCTTC	CASSTRTGESAEQFF
TRBV7-9	TRBD1	-	TRBJ1-1	12	TGTGCCAGCAGCGTACAGGGGACTGAAGCTTTCTTT	CASSVQGTEAFF
TRBV5-1	-	-	TRBJ1-4	17	TGCGCCAGCAGACCCGGCCTGTGGGGCAACTGGGGAGAAAAACTGTTTTTT	CASRPGLWGNWGEKLFF
TRBV7-3	-	-	TRBJ2-6	13	TGTGCCAGCAGCTTAAATACGTTCGAGGCCCTGACTTTC	CASSLNTFEALTF
TRBV18	-	-	TRBJ2-1	19	TGTGCCAGCTCACCACCGGGGGTCGGTGGCAGGGGCTCCTACAATGAGCAGTTCTTC	CASSPPGVGGRGSYNEQFF
TRBV15	-	-	TRBJ1-1	16	TGTGCCACCAGCAGAGATCGCGGAGGGCTGAACACTGAAGCTTTCTTT	CATSRDRGGLNTEAFF
TRBV5-8	TRBD1	-	TRBJ2-1	14	TGTGCCAGCAGGACAGGGTGGTTCTACAATGAGCAGTTCTTC	CASRTGWFYNEQFF
TRBV6-5	-	-	TRBJ2-7	12	TGTGCCAGCAGTTTGGACAACTACGAGCAGTACTTC	CASSLDNYEQYF
TRBV4-1	TRBD2	once	TRBJ2-7	18	TGCGCCAGCAGCCAACCACCGGGACTAGCGGGAGATGCTGGCGAGCAGTACTTC	CASSQPPGLAGDAGEQYF
TRBV28	-	-	TRBJ1-5	15	TGTGCCAGCACCCCATCTCCCGGGAGCAATCAGCCCCAGCATTTT	CASTPSPGSNQPQHF
TRBV7-9	TRBD2	-	TRBJ2-1	15	TGTGCCAGCAGACTTACTAGCGGGGTAGTCTATGAGCAGTTCTTC	CASRLTSGVVYEQFF
TRBV2	TRBD2	-	TRBJ2-7	15	TGTGCCAGCAGTGAACGTAGCGGGAGGTTGTACGAGCAGTACTTC	CASSERSGRLYEQYF